These T cell receptor beta chains were read from a single sample in a study of shared clonotypes between healthy human individuals. Assay: immunoSEQ multiplex PCR; the TCRdb copy retains only in-frame clones and omits some. The profile covers approximately 2,000,000 clones, with just under 95% appearing a single time and approximately 0.4% taken by the ten largest. Sequenced sample: naive CD4+ T cells from PBMCs. Source of these receptors: a man younger than 35 in good health. Some clones in this sample may be carry-over from other donors' samples. Both conserved end residues are part of each CDR3. Each record gives: D gene, J gene, V gene, clone size, CDR3 protein, CDR3 DNA. A D gene is named only where the DNA matches it firmly. Only some rows state a clone size, as once, few, many or a class for expanded clones.

D gene: .; J gene: TRBJ1-2; V gene: TRBV21-1; clone size: .; CDR3 protein: CASSPSTGGVSGYTF; CDR3 DNA: TGTGCCAGCAGCCCGTCGACAGGAGGAGTTTCGGGCTACACCTTC
D gene: .; J gene: TRBJ1-1; V gene: TRBV29-1; clone size: .; CDR3 protein: CSVEPRMNTEAFF; CDR3 DNA: TGCAGCGTTGAACCCAGGATGAACACTGAAGCTTTCTTT
D gene: .; J gene: TRBJ2-1; V gene: TRBV5-1; clone size: .; CDR3 protein: CASSRSPYNEQFF; CDR3 DNA: TGCGCCAGCAGCCGGTCCCCGTACAATGAGCAGTTCTTC
D gene: .; J gene: TRBJ1-2; V gene: TRBV7-9; clone size: .; CDR3 protein: CASSTIEEAGYTF; CDR3 DNA: TGTGCCAGCAGCACGATAGAAGAGGCTGGCTACACCTTC
D gene: .; J gene: TRBJ1-3; V gene: TRBV10-2; clone size: .; CDR3 protein: CASLQIASGNTIYF; CDR3 DNA: TGCGCCAGTCTTCAGATCGCCTCTGGAAACACCATATATTTT
D gene: TRBD1; J gene: TRBJ1-1; V gene: TRBV18; clone size: .; CDR3 protein: CASSTLRQGPNTEAFF; CDR3 DNA: TGTGCCAGCTCAACACTTCGACAGGGTCCAAACACTGAAGCTTTCTTT
D gene: TRBD2; J gene: TRBJ2-3; V gene: TRBV7-8; clone size: .; CDR3 protein: CASSLFGAGVTDTQYF; CDR3 DNA: TGTGCCAGCAGCTTATTCGGGGCGGGAGTCACAGATACGCAGTATTTT
D gene: .; J gene: TRBJ2-7; V gene: TRBV5-1; clone size: .; CDR3 protein: CASSLDPTSSYEQYF; CDR3 DNA: TGCGCCAGCAGCTTGGACCCAACATCCTCCTATGAGCAGTACTTC
D gene: .; J gene: TRBJ2-7; V gene: TRBV6-5; clone size: once; CDR3 protein: CASSYSRGGVTYEQYF; CDR3 DNA: TGTGCCAGCAGTTACTCGAGGGGAGGTGTAACCTACGAGCAGTACTTC
D gene: .; J gene: TRBJ2-3; V gene: TRBV15; clone size: .; CDR3 protein: CATSGGFGTDTQYF; CDR3 DNA: TGTGCCACCTCCGGGGGATTTGGCACAGATACGCAGTATTTT
D gene: TRBD1; J gene: TRBJ1-2; V gene: TRBV2; clone size: .; CDR3 protein: CASKTGVNYGYTF; CDR3 DNA: TGTGCCAGCAAAACAGGGGTGAACTATGGCTACACCTTC
D gene: .; J gene: TRBJ1-2; V gene: TRBV27; clone size: few; CDR3 protein: CASRTGTPGGYTF; CDR3 DNA: TGTGCCAGCAGAACCGGGACGCCGGGCGGCTACACCTTC
D gene: .; J gene: TRBJ2-7; V gene: TRBV18; clone size: .; CDR3 protein: CASSPAANSYEQYF; CDR3 DNA: TGTGCCAGCTCACCTGCGGCAAACTCCTACGAGCAGTACTTC
D gene: TRBD1; J gene: TRBJ2-3; V gene: TRBV5-8; clone size: .; CDR3 protein: CASSSGQGWADTQYF; CDR3 DNA: TGTGCCAGCAGCTCAGGACAGGGATGGGCAGATACGCAGTATTTT
D gene: .; J gene: TRBJ2-7; V gene: TRBV4-1; clone size: .; CDR3 protein: CASSQKRTTGFSSYEQYF; CDR3 DNA: TGCGCCAGCAGCCAAAAAAGAACCACAGGGTTCAGCTCCTACGAGCAGTACTTC
D gene: TRBD1; J gene: TRBJ2-5; V gene: TRBV6-1; clone size: .; CDR3 protein: CASSFDREETQYF; CDR3 DNA: TGTGCCAGCAGTTTTGACAGGGAAGAGACCCAGTACTTC
D gene: TRBD1; J gene: TRBJ2-3; V gene: TRBV29-1; clone size: .; CDR3 protein: CSASRAGTGMDTQYF; CDR3 DNA: TGCAGCGCCTCCCGAGCCGGGACAGGTATGGATACGCAGTATTTT
D gene: .; J gene: TRBJ1-2; V gene: TRBV20-1; clone size: .; CDR3 protein: CSASREGGYTF; CDR3 DNA: TGCAGTGCTAGTCGCGAAGGGGGCTACACCTTC
D gene: TRBD1; J gene: TRBJ2-3; V gene: TRBV2; clone size: .; CDR3 protein: CASIMTGWGRTDTQYF; CDR3 DNA: TGTGCCAGCATCATGACAGGGTGGGGGCGTACAGATACGCAGTATTTT
D gene: .; J gene: TRBJ2-7; V gene: TRBV6-5; clone size: .; CDR3 protein: CASSYGQGVHEQYF; CDR3 DNA: TGTGCCAGCAGTTACGGGCAGGGCGTTCACGAGCAGTACTTC
D gene: .; J gene: TRBJ2-1; V gene: TRBV29-1; clone size: .; CDR3 protein: CSVEGLSSYNEQFF; CDR3 DNA: TGCAGCGTTGAAGGTCTGAGCTCCTACAATGAGCAGTTCTTC
D gene: .; J gene: TRBJ1-2; V gene: TRBV7-3; clone size: .; CDR3 protein: CASSLGPGYGYTF; CDR3 DNA: TGTGCCAGCAGCTTGGGACCGGGTTATGGCTACACCTTC
D gene: .; J gene: TRBJ2-2; V gene: TRBV7-9; clone size: .; CDR3 protein: CASSSYTGELFF; CDR3 DNA: TGTGCCAGCAGCTCATACACCGGGGAGCTGTTTTTT
D gene: .; J gene: TRBJ2-2; V gene: TRBV21-1; clone size: .; CDR3 protein: CASPKGGSVSPGELFF; CDR3 DNA: TGTGCCAGCCCCAAAGGAGGGAGCGTCTCCCCCGGGGAGCTGTTTTTT
D gene: .; J gene: TRBJ1-4; V gene: TRBV7-9; clone size: .; CDR3 protein: CASSPQDRTNEKLFF; CDR3 DNA: TGTGCCAGCAGCCCACAAGACAGAACTAATGAAAAACTGTTTTTT
D gene: TRBD1; J gene: TRBJ2-7; V gene: TRBV6-6; clone size: .; CDR3 protein: CASRSNRGNSYEQYF; CDR3 DNA: TGTGCCAGCAGGAGCAACAGGGGGAACTCCTACGAGCAGTACTTC
D gene: TRBD1; J gene: TRBJ1-4; V gene: TRBV5-1; clone size: .; CDR3 protein: CASSPGGEKLFF; CDR3 DNA: TGCGCCAGCAGTCCAGGGGGTGAAAAACTGTTTTTT
D gene: .; J gene: TRBJ2-2; V gene: TRBV7-3; clone size: once; CDR3 protein: CASSRQNTGELFF; CDR3 DNA: TGTGCCAGCAGCAGACAGAACACCGGGGAGCTGTTTTTT
D gene: TRBD1; J gene: TRBJ2-7; V gene: TRBV19; clone size: .; CDR3 protein: CASSEPGQGLPRQYF; CDR3 DNA: TGTGCCAGTAGCGAGCCGGGACAGGGCCTTCCACGGCAGTACTTC
D gene: .; J gene: TRBJ1-5; V gene: TRBV9; clone size: .; CDR3 protein: CASSVDPQGHQPQHF; CDR3 DNA: TGTGCCAGCAGCGTAGATCCCCAGGGACATCAGCCCCAGCATTTT
D gene: TRBD1; J gene: TRBJ2-7; V gene: TRBV28; clone size: once; CDR3 protein: CASSFQGARAYEQYF; CDR3 DNA: TGTGCCAGCAGTTTCCAGGGGGCGAGGGCCTACGAGCAGTACTTC
D gene: TRBD2; J gene: TRBJ2-5; V gene: TRBV14; clone size: .; CDR3 protein: CASSPQASGGQYF; CDR3 DNA: TGTGCCAGCAGCCCCCAGGCTAGCGGGGGCCAGTACTTC
D gene: TRBD2; J gene: TRBJ2-3; V gene: TRBV4-3; clone size: .; CDR3 protein: CASSQDLAGGTDTQYF; CDR3 DNA: TGCGCCAGCAGCCAAGATTTGGCGGGAGGGACAGATACGCAGTATTTT
D gene: .; J gene: TRBJ2-5; V gene: TRBV18; clone size: .; CDR3 protein: CASSPPGGRKETRYF; CDR3 DNA: TGTGCCAGCTCACCACCTGGAGGGAGAAAAGAGACCCGGTACTTC
D gene: TRBD1; J gene: TRBJ1-3; V gene: TRBV9; clone size: .; CDR3 protein: CASSNTGGAGNTIYF; CDR3 DNA: TGTGCCAGCAGCAACACAGGGGGGGCTGGAAACACCATATATTTT
D gene: .; J gene: TRBJ1-3; V gene: TRBV6-6; clone size: .; CDR3 protein: CASSYRASGNTIYF; CDR3 DNA: TGTGCCAGCAGTTACAGAGCCTCTGGAAACACCATATATTTT
D gene: TRBD1; J gene: TRBJ1-6; V gene: TRBV5-4; clone size: .; CDR3 protein: CASSSRTGVYNSPLHF; CDR3 DNA: TGTGCCAGCAGTTCCCGGACAGGGGTATATAATTCACCCCTCCACTTT
D gene: .; J gene: TRBJ2-5; V gene: TRBV9; clone size: once; CDR3 protein: CASSRSGQETQYF; CDR3 DNA: TGTGCCAGCAGCCGAAGCGGACAAGAGACCCAGTACTTC
D gene: TRBD2; J gene: TRBJ2-1; V gene: TRBV4-2; clone size: .; CDR3 protein: CASSHPGGANEQFF; CDR3 DNA: TGTGCCAGCAGCCATCCGGGGGGGGCCAATGAGCAGTTCTTC